This entry features one T cell receptor (beta chain) sequence. The CDR3 has 13 amino acids. V gave up 3 bases and J gave up 7 bases, with 12 bases separating them. Germline values: CDR1 LNHDA, CDR2 SQIVND (reference sequence). Authors' methods: By means of reference gene primer amplification, nucleated cell counts were estimated. Using immunoSEQ multiplex PCR, the repertoire was profiled, and TCRdb retains in-frame clones only, with some absent. V, J and clone size are those of that table, while D and trimming were read from the DNA. The repertoire holds approximately 300,000 clones, with roughly 80% as singletons. The sample belongs to a study of blood T cell repertoires in COVID-19. Study context: Whether acute or convalescent, the COVID-19 samples came from the United States, Italy and Spain. From T cells, B-cell-depleted T cells, or PBMCs came the material, which was cDNA or gDNA.

The sequencing sample was made of peripheral blood. V is TRBV19 and J is TRBJ2-5; TRBD1 is a possible D gene (6 bases). This clonotype was obtained from a woman aged 45-65 years with active or convalescent COVID-19. CDR3 coding DNA: TGTGCCAGTAGTATTGGGGACATGGGGACCCAGTACTTC. Translated, it gives CASSIGDMGTQYF.